The rows below give T cell receptor beta chains drawn from one sample of a study of regulatory T cells in long-lasting Graves disease. TCRdb redid the calling of the multiplex PCR reads with MiXCR, one entry per CDR3 protein. This table holds some 450,000 distinct CDR3 sequences, over 15% found once. The sample was also reused in another study, on T cells in Graves' hyperthyroidism and ophthalmopathy.

Sequences were derived from peripheral blood mononuclear cells (PBMCs), sampled at new diagnosis, from a patient treated with antithyroid drugs. These receptors were collected from a woman aged 25 to 45 with Graves disease. Each CDR3 is given with its conserved first and last residue. Fields, in order: CDR3 protein, CDR3 DNA, clone size, J gene, V gene, D gene. A D gene is named only where the DNA matches it firmly. Clone size, where shown, is once, few, many, or a class for clones that have expanded.

cdr3_aa: CASINRGNTEAFF; cdr3_nt: TGTGCCAGCATAAACAGGGGGAACACTGAAGCTTTCTTT; clone_size: few; j_call: TRBJ1-1; v_call: TRBV6-1; d_call: TRBD1
cdr3_aa: CASSYGVNTGELFF; cdr3_nt: TGTGCCAGTAGTTACGGGGTAAACACCGGGGAGCTGTTTTTT; clone_size: few; j_call: TRBJ2-2; v_call: TRBV19; d_call: .
cdr3_aa: CASSVAAGGDTEAFF; cdr3_nt: TGTGCCAGCAGCGTAGCTGCGGGGGGGGACACTGAAGCTTTCTTT; clone_size: few; j_call: TRBJ1-1; v_call: TRBV9; d_call: .
cdr3_aa: CASSRLAGGETQYF; cdr3_nt: TGTGCCAGCAGCCGACTAGCGGGAGGCGAGACCCAGTACTTC; clone_size: many; j_call: TRBJ2-5; v_call: TRBV28; d_call: TRBD2
cdr3_aa: CSGKTGSYNEQFF; cdr3_nt: TGCAGCGGGAAGACAGGGTCCTACAATGAGCAGTTCTTC; clone_size: few; j_call: TRBJ2-1; v_call: TRBV29-1; d_call: TRBD1
cdr3_aa: CASSLGTGAIYEQYF; cdr3_nt: TGTGCCAGCAGTTTAGGGACAGGAGCGATTTACGAGCAGTACTTC; clone_size: many; j_call: TRBJ2-7; v_call: TRBV27; d_call: TRBD1
cdr3_aa: CAIRPGPPSSYNEQFF; cdr3_nt: TGTGCCATCAGGCCGGGACCTCCGAGCTCCTACAATGAGCAGTTCTTC; clone_size: .; j_call: TRBJ2-1; v_call: TRBV10-3; d_call: .
cdr3_aa: CASSYAPTISTDTQYF; cdr3_nt: TGTGCCAGCAGTTATGCCCCAACTATCTCAACAGATACGCAGTATTTT; clone_size: few; j_call: TRBJ2-3; v_call: TRBV6-5; d_call: .
cdr3_aa: CATSRKLTGTFNSPLHF; cdr3_nt: TGTGCCACCAGCCGAAAGTTGACAGGGACTTTTAATTCACCCCTCCACTTT; clone_size: many; j_call: TRBJ1-6; v_call: TRBV15; d_call: TRBD1
cdr3_aa: CASRGVGNGELFF; cdr3_nt: TGTGCCAGCAGGGGAGTGGGTAACGGGGAGCTGTTTTTT; clone_size: few; j_call: TRBJ2-2; v_call: TRBV7-6; d_call: .
cdr3_aa: CASSVGDSSADTQYF; cdr3_nt: TGTGCCAGCAGCGTGGGGGACAGTAGCGCAGATACGCAGTATTTT; clone_size: .; j_call: TRBJ2-3; v_call: TRBV9; d_call: TRBD1
cdr3_aa: CASSQRWRDSLNSPLHF; cdr3_nt: TGCGCCAGCAGCCAACGGTGGCGGGACAGTCTTAATTCACCCCTCCACTTT; clone_size: .; j_call: TRBJ1-6; v_call: TRBV4-1; d_call: TRBD1
cdr3_aa: CATSPPPSTQETQYF; cdr3_nt: TGTGCCACCAGCCCCCCGCCAAGCACACAAGAGACCCAGTACTTC; clone_size: few; j_call: TRBJ2-5; v_call: TRBV15; d_call: .
cdr3_aa: CSARKIRTGTEAFF; cdr3_nt: TGCAGTGCTAGAAAGATACGAACCGGGACAGAAGCTTTCTTT; clone_size: few; j_call: TRBJ1-1; v_call: TRBV20-1; d_call: .
cdr3_aa: CSARDVREGQDTQYF; cdr3_nt: TGCAGTGCTAGAGATGTGCGGGAGGGTCAGGATACGCAGTATTTT; clone_size: many; j_call: TRBJ2-3; v_call: TRBV20-1; d_call: TRBD2
cdr3_aa: CASSDPGQGWNTEAFF; cdr3_nt: TGTGCCAGCAGTGACCCCGGACAGGGTTGGAACACTGAAGCTTTCTTT; clone_size: many; j_call: TRBJ1-1; v_call: TRBV6-1; d_call: TRBD1
cdr3_aa: CASSQDPGTRSYEQYF; cdr3_nt: TGCGCCAGCAGCCAAGATCCCGGGACTAGATCCTACGAGCAGTACTTC; clone_size: .; j_call: TRBJ2-7; v_call: TRBV4-1; d_call: TRBD2
cdr3_aa: CASSFGTSLYNEQFF; cdr3_nt: TGTGCCAGCAGCTTTGGGACTAGCCTATACAATGAGCAGTTCTTC; clone_size: many; j_call: TRBJ2-1; v_call: TRBV7-6; d_call: TRBD2
cdr3_aa: CASRGTIFFGDLMNTEAFF; cdr3_nt: TGTGCCAGCAGAGGGACCATCTTTTTCGGGGACCTCATGAACACTGAAGCTTTCTTT; clone_size: many; j_call: TRBJ1-1; v_call: TRBV7-8; d_call: .
cdr3_aa: CASSQDVGRGTDTQYF; cdr3_nt: TGCGCCAGCAGCCAAGATGTCGGGAGGGGCACAGATACGCAGTATTTT; clone_size: few; j_call: TRBJ2-3; v_call: TRBV4-1; d_call: TRBD2
cdr3_aa: CASSELGGLTEAFF; cdr3_nt: TGTGCCAGCAGTGAACTGGGGGGTCTCACTGAAGCTTTCTTT; clone_size: .; j_call: TRBJ1-1; v_call: TRBV6-1; d_call: .
cdr3_aa: CASSQVGNRGLHEQYF; cdr3_nt: TGTGCCAGCAGCCAAGTAGGGAACAGGGGGCTCCACGAGCAGTACTTC; clone_size: once; j_call: TRBJ2-7; v_call: TRBV3-1; d_call: TRBD1
cdr3_aa: CASSQDRLAGETQYF; cdr3_nt: TGTGCCAGCAGCCAAGATAGGCTAGCGGGAGAGACCCAGTACTTC; clone_size: many; j_call: TRBJ2-5; v_call: TRBV4-2; d_call: TRBD2
cdr3_aa: CASSLGSRVGETQYF; cdr3_nt: TGTGCCAGCAGCTTAGGTTCCCGGGTCGGGGAGACCCAGTACTTC; clone_size: few; j_call: TRBJ2-5; v_call: TRBV11-2; d_call: .
cdr3_aa: CASSPTGTNPSRPQHF; cdr3_nt: TGTGCCAGCAGTCCCACGGGTACGAACCCCTCTCGGCCCCAGCATTTT; clone_size: many; j_call: TRBJ1-5; v_call: TRBV12-3/TRBV12-4; d_call: .
cdr3_aa: CASSYIGTGSYNEQFF; cdr3_nt: TGCGCCAGCAGCTATATCGGGACAGGCTCCTACAATGAGCAGTTCTTC; clone_size: few; j_call: TRBJ2-1; v_call: TRBV5-1; d_call: TRBD1
cdr3_aa: CASSYTTGLYEQYF; cdr3_nt: TGTGCCAGCAGCTACACGACTGGTTTGTACGAGCAGTACTTC; clone_size: many; j_call: TRBJ2-7; v_call: TRBV28; d_call: .
cdr3_aa: CSVDKGLYNEQFF; cdr3_nt: TGCAGCGTTGATAAGGGACTCTACAATGAGCAGTTCTTC; clone_size: many; j_call: TRBJ2-1; v_call: TRBV29-1; d_call: .
cdr3_aa: CASSFQRTGNTIYF; cdr3_nt: TGTGCCAGCAGCTTTCAACGTACTGGAAACACCATATATTTT; clone_size: .; j_call: TRBJ1-3; v_call: TRBV7-2; d_call: .
cdr3_aa: CSARDVNEAFF; cdr3_nt: TGCAGTGCTAGAGATGTAAATGAAGCTTTCTTT; clone_size: .; j_call: TRBJ1-1; v_call: TRBV20-1; d_call: .
cdr3_aa: CASEWDGQETQYF; cdr3_nt: TGTGCCAGCGAGTGGGACGGCCAAGAGACCCAGTACTTC; clone_size: many; j_call: TRBJ2-5; v_call: TRBV2; d_call: .
cdr3_aa: CASSPTSLRAWEQFF; cdr3_nt: TGTGCCAGCAGCCCGACTAGCCTCCGAGCGTGGGAGCAGTTCTTC; clone_size: many; j_call: TRBJ2-1; v_call: TRBV7-9; d_call: TRBD2
cdr3_aa: CASSLLMGTSGSSANEQFF; cdr3_nt: TGCGCCAGCAGCTTGCTCATGGGGACTAGCGGGAGTTCGGCCAATGAGCAGTTCTTC; clone_size: many; j_call: TRBJ2-1; v_call: TRBV5-1; d_call: TRBD2
cdr3_aa: CASSVAAGAYEQYF; cdr3_nt: TGTGCCAGCAGCGTAGCGGCAGGAGCCTACGAGCAGTACTTC; clone_size: many; j_call: TRBJ2-7; v_call: TRBV9; d_call: .
cdr3_aa: CATKGGTNTGELFF; cdr3_nt: TGTGCCACCAAAGGCGGGACTAACACCGGGGAGCTGTTTTTT; clone_size: .; j_call: TRBJ2-2; v_call: TRBV15; d_call: .
cdr3_aa: CASSVGELTDTQHF; cdr3_nt: TGTGCCAGCAGCGTGGGGGAGTTGACAGATACGCAGCATTTT; clone_size: .; j_call: TRBJ1-5; v_call: TRBV9; d_call: .
cdr3_aa: CASSPWTGREQFF; cdr3_nt: TGCGCCAGCAGCCCTTGGACCGGTCGGGAGCAGTTCTTC; clone_size: .; j_call: TRBJ2-1; v_call: TRBV5-1; d_call: .
cdr3_aa: CASTLGVVTGELFF; cdr3_nt: TGTGCCAGCACCTTAGGGGTGGTCACCGGGGAGCTGTTTTTT; clone_size: many; j_call: TRBJ2-2; v_call: TRBV12-3/TRBV12-4; d_call: .
cdr3_aa: CASKDPTRGYGYTF; cdr3_nt: TGTGCCAGCAAAGACCCGACACGGGGATATGGCTACACCTTC; clone_size: many; j_call: TRBJ1-2; v_call: TRBV28; d_call: .
cdr3_aa: CASSLPGLAGGREETQYF; cdr3_nt: TGTGCCAGCAGTCTTCCGGGACTAGCGGGAGGGCGAGAAGAGACCCAGTACTTC; clone_size: many; j_call: TRBJ2-5; v_call: TRBV25-1; d_call: TRBD2
cdr3_aa: CASSLGQPGQLSYYEQYF; cdr3_nt: TGTGCCAGCAGCTTAGGCCAGCCGGGACAGCTCTCTTACTACGAGCAGTACTTC; clone_size: many; j_call: TRBJ2-7; v_call: TRBV11-2; d_call: TRBD1
cdr3_aa: CSARDHLAKNIQYF; cdr3_nt: TGCAGTGCTAGAGATCATTTAGCCAAAAACATTCAGTACTTC; clone_size: .; j_call: TRBJ2-4; v_call: TRBV20-1; d_call: .
cdr3_aa: CASSDAPGTITGELFF; cdr3_nt: TGTGCCAGCAGCGATGCCCCCGGGACAATCACCGGGGAGCTGTTTTTT; clone_size: .; j_call: TRBJ2-2; v_call: TRBV9; d_call: .
cdr3_aa: CSARSPGLNNEQFF; cdr3_nt: TGCAGTGCTAGATCTCCGGGACTCAATAATGAGCAGTTCTTC; clone_size: many; j_call: TRBJ2-1; v_call: TRBV20-1; d_call: .
cdr3_aa: CASSLTGPGVGEKLFF; cdr3_nt: TGTGCCAGCAGTTTAACTGGTCCAGGGGTGGGGGAAAAACTGTTTTTT; clone_size: few; j_call: TRBJ1-4; v_call: TRBV28; d_call: .
cdr3_aa: CASSYGTGGPEAFF; cdr3_nt: TGTGCCAGCAGTTATGGGACAGGGGGCCCTGAAGCTTTCTTT; clone_size: many; j_call: TRBJ1-1; v_call: TRBV6-2/TRBV6-3; d_call: TRBD1
cdr3_aa: CASSEARQLPGELFF; cdr3_nt: TGTGCCAGCAGTGAAGCCCGGCAGCTGCCCGGGGAGCTGTTTTTT; clone_size: few; j_call: TRBJ2-2; v_call: TRBV6-1; d_call: .